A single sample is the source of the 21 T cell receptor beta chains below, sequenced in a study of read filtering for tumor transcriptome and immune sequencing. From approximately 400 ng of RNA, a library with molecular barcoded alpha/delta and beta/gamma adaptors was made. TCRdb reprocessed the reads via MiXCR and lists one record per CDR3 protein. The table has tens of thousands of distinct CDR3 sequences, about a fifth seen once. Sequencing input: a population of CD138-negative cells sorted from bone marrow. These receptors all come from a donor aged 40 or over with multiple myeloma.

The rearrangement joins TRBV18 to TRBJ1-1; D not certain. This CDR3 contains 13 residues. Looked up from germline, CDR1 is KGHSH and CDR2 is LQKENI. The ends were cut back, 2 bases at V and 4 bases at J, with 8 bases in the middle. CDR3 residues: CASSPSGSTEAFF. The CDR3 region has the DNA TGTGCCAGCTCACCATCTGGGTCCACTGAAGCTTTCTTT.

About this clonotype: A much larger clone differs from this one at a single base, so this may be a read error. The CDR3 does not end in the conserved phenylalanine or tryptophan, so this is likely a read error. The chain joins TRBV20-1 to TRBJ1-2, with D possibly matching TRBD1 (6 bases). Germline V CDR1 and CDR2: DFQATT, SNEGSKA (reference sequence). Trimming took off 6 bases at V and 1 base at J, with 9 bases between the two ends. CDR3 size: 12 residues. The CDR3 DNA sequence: TGCAGTGCCAGGACAGATAACTATGGCTACACCATC. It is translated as CSARTDNYGYTI.

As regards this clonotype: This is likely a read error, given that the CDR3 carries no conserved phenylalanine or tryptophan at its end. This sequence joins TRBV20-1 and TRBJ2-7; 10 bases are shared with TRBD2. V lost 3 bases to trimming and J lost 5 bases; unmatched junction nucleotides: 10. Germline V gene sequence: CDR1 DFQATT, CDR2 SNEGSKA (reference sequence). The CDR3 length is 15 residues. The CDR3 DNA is TGCAGTGCTAGCCCTAGCGGGAGAGGAAGTAACGAGCAGTACCTC. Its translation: CSASPSGRGSNEQYL.

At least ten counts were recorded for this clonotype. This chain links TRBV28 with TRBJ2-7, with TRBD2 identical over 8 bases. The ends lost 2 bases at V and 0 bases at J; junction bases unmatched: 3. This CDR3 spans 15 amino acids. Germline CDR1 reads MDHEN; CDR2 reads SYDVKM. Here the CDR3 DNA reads TGTGCCAGCAGTTTAGCGGGGGGATCCTCCTACGAGCAGTACTTC. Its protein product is CASSLAGGSSYEQYF.

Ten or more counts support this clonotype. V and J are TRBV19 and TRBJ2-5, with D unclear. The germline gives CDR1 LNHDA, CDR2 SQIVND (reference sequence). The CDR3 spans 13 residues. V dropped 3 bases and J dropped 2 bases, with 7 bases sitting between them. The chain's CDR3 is CASSIGQQETQYF. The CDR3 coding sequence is TGTGCCAGTAGTATCGGGCAGCAAGAGACCCAGTACTTC.

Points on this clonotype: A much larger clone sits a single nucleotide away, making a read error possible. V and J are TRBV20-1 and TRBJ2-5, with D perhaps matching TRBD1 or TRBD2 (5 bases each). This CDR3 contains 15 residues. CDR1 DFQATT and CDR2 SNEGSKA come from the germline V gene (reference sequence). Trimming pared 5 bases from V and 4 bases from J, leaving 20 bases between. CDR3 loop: CSAPLPGPAGETQYF. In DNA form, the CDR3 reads TGCAGTGCTCCCCTACCGGGACCAGCTGGAGAGACCCAGTACTTC.

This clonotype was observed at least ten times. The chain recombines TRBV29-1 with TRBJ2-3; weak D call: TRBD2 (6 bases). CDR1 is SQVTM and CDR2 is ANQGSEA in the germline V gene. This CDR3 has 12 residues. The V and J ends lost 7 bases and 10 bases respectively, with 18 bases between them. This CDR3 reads CSGYNDLAPQYF. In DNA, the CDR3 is TGCAGCGGATACAACGATCTAGCGCCGCAGTATTTT.

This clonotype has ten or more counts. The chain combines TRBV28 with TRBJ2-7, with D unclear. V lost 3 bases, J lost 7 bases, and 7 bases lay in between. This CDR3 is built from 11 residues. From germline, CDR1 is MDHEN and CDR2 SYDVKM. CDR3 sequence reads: CASSLSREQYF. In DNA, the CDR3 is TGTGCCAGCAGTTTGTCCAGGGAGCAGTACTTC. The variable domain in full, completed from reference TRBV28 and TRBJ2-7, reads DVKVTQSSRYLVKRTGEKVFLECVQDMDHENMFWYRQDPGLGLRLIYFSYDVKMKEKGDIPEGYSVSREKKERFSLILESASTNQTSMYLCASSLSREQYFGPGTRLTVT.

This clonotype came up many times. The CDR3: CASSTSGGESGELFF. The CDR3 DNA is TGTGCCAGCAGCACTAGCGGGGGGGAATCCGGGGAGCTGTTTTTT. This chain uses TRBV6-1 with TRBJ2-2; 13 positions agree with TRBD2. The CDR3 spans 15 residues. V shed 6 bases and J 6 bases; nucleotides not matched to a gene: 4. Germline CDR1 is MNHNS and CDR2 is SASEGT.

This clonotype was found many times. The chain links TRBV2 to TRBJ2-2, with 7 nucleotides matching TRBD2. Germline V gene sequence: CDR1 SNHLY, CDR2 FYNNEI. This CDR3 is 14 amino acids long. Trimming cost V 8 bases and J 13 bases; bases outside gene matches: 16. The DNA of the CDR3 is TGTGCCAGCCGTCCAAGGGAGGGAACGATGTGGCTGTTTTTT. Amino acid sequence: CASRPREGTMWLFF. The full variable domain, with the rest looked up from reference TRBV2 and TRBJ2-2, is EPEVTQTPSHQVTQMGQEVILRCVPISNHLYFYWYRQILGQKVEFLVSFYNNEISEKSEIFDDQFSVERPDGSNFTLKIRSTKLEDSAMYFCASRPREGTMWLFFGEGSRLTVL.

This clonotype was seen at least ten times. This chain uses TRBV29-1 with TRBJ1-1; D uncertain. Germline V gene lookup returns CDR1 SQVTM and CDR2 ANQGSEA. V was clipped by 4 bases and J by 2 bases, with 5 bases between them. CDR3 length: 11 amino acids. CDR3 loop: CSVVDNTEAFF. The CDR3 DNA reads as TGCAGCGTTGTAGATAACACTGAAGCTTTCTTT.

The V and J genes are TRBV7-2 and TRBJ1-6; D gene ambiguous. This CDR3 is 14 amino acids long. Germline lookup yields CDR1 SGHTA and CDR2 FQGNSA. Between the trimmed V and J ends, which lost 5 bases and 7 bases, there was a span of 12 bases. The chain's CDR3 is CASSQTFSNSPLHF. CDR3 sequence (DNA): TGTGCCAGCAGCCAGACTTTTTCCAATTCACCCCTCCACTTT.

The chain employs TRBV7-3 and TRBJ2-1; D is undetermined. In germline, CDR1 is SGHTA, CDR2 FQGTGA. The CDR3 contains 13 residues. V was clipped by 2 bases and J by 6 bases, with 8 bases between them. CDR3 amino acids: CASSLGSGNEQFF. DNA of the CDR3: TGTGCCAGCAGCTTAGGTTCCGGCAATGAGCAGTTCTTC.

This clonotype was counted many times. CDR3 region: CASSFRATDTQYF. CDR3 coding DNA: TGTGCCAGCAGTTTTAGGGCGACAGATACGCAGTATTTT. V is TRBV28 and J is TRBJ2-3; the D is unclear. Trimming removed 3 bases at V and 3 bases at J, with 7 bases between. The CDR3 length is 13 residues. Germline CDR1 MDHEN, CDR2 SYDVKM. The full variable domain, completed using reference TRBV28 and TRBJ2-3, is DVKVTQSSRYLVKRTGEKVFLECVQDMDHENMFWYRQDPGLGLRLIYFSYDVKMKEKGDIPEGYSVSREKKERFSLILESASTNQTSMYLCASSFRATDTQYFGPGTRLTVL.

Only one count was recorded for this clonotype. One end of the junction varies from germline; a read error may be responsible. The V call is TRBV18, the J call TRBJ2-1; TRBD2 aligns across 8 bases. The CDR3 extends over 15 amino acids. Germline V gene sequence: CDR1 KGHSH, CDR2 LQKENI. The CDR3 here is CASSPPSGGYSEQFF. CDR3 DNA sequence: TGTGCCAGCTCACCACCGTCGGGGGGGTACAGTGAGCAGTTCTTC.

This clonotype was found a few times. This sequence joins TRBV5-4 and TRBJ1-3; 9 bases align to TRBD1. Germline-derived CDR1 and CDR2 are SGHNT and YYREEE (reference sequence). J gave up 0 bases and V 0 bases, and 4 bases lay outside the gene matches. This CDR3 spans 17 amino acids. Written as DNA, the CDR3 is TGTGCCAGCAGCTTGGCCGGGACAGGGATCTCTGGAAACACCATATATTTT. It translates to CASSLAGTGISGNTIYF.

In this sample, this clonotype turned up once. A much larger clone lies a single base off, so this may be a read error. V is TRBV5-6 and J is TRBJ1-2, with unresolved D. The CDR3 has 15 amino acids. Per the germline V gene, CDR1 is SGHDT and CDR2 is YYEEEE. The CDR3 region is CAGSLVERIYYGYTF. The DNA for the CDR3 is TGTGCCGGCAGCTTGGTTGAACGGATCTACTATGGCTACACCTTC.

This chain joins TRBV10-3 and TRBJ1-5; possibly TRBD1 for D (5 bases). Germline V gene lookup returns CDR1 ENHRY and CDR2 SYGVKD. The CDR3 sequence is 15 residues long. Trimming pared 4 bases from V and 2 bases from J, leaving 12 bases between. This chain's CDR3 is CAISAGRGGNQPQHF. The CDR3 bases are TGTGCCATCAGTGCGGGGAGAGGGGGCAATCAGCCCCAGCATTTT.

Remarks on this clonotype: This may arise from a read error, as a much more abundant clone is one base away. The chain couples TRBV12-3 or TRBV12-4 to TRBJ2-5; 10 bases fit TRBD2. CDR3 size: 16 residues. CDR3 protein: CASSNSLAGEGEIQYF. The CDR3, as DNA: TGTGCCAGCAGTAACTCGCTAGCGGGAGAGGGGGAGATCCAGTACTTC.

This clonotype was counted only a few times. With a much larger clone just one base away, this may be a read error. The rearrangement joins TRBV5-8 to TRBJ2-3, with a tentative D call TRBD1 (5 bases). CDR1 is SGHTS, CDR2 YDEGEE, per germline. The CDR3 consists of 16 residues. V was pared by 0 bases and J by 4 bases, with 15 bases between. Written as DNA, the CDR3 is TGTGCCAGCAGCTTGGTTTCCCCTGGACACGCAGATACGCAGTATTTT. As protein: CASSLVSPGHADTQYF.

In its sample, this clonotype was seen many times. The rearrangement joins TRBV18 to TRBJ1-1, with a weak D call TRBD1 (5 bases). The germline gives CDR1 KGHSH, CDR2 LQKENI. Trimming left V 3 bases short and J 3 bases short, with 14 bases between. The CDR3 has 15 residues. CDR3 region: CASSPVGQGHTEAFF. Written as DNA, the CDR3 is TGTGCCAGCTCACCGGTCGGGCAGGGTCACACTGAAGCTTTCTTT.